The sequence of this TCR beta chain was determined in a study of blood T cell repertoires in COVID-19. About the research overall: Italy, Spain and the United States were the sources of the convalescent and acute COVID-19 samples. The analysed material was cDNA or gDNA that came from T cells, B-cell-depleted T cells, or PBMCs.

Donors in Cohort 3 counted as recovered after two negative PCRs, clearance, or symptom resolution. The repertoire was sequenced with immunoSEQ multiplex PCR; TCRdb's copy has only in-frame clones and lacks some. The sample consists of about 460,000 clones, 88% of them appearing once. Trimming shortened V by 1 base and J by 3 bases, and 7 bases separated the two germline ends. Germline values: CDR1 SQVTM, CDR2 ANQGSEA. CDR3 length equals 13 residues. Sequences were obtained from PBMCs or T cells enriched from blood (not recorded which). V usage is TRBV29-1 and J usage is TRBJ2-1; D not resolved. The TCR sequence derives from a woman aged 60 to 75 who had recovered from COVID-19. The CDR3 nucleotides are TGCAGCGTTGAAGCTACCGTCTACAATGAGCAGTTCTTC. Its translation is CSVEATVYNEQFF.